This TCR beta chain stems from a study of T cells after yellow fever vaccination. Overall study results and limits: Clonotypes shared by both compartments, CD4 and CD8, made up a small share. From the bulk population, abundant clonotypes could contaminate and appear within FACS-sorted repertoires.

The CDR3 is 11 amino acids. Trimming took 2 bases from V and 5 from J, leaving 6 bases between them. Per germline, CDR1 DFQATT and CDR2 SNEGSKA (reference sequence). Universal primer sites and UMIs were introduced during 5'RACE template-switching synthesis of TCR cDNA. TCRdb fed the 5' RACE reads into MiXCR, producing one record per CDR3 protein. The data show approximately 340,000 distinct CDR3 sequences, 8.7% seen once. As regards this clonotype: Its antigen is not identified.

The receptor was derived from a man between 18 and 35 years old who received the YFV17D yellow fever vaccine. This sample comprised PBMCs, obtained on the day of the first yellow fever vaccination. This chain connects TRBV20-1 to TRBJ1-1; no reliable D call. DNA for the CDR3: TGCAGTGCTAGACTAGTTACTGAAGCTTTCTTT. Protein sequence: CSARLVTEAFF.